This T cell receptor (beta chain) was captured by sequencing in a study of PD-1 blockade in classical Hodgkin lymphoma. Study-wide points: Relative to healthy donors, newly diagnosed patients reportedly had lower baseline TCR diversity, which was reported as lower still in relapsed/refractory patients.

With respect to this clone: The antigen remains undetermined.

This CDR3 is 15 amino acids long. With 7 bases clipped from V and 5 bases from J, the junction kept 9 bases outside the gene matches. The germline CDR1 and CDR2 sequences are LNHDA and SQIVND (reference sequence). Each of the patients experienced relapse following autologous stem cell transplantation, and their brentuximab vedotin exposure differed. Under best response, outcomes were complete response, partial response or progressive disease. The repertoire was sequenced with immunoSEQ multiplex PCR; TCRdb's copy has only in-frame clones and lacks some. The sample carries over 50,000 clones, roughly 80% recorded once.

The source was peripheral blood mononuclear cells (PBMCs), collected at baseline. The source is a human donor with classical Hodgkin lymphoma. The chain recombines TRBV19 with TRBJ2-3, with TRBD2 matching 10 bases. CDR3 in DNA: TGTGCCAGTAAGGGGCTAGCGGGAGTCGTAGATACGCAGTATTTT. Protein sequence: CASKGLAGVVDTQYF.